A selection of T cell receptor beta chains follows, all from one sample in a study of T cell responses to AZD1222 COVID-19 vaccine. Using immunoSEQ multiplex PCR, the repertoire was profiled, and TCRdb retains in-frame clones only, with some absent. The sample includes 250,000 to 300,000 clones, roughly 93% seen only once; the top ten take around 0.6%. The specimen comprised peripheral blood, sampled 28 days after the second AZD1222 dose. These receptors were collected from an adult who received the AZD1222 COVID-19 vaccine. CDR3s include the opening cysteine and the closing phenylalanine or tryptophan. The size field is filled for only some rows; it gives once, few, many or a size class.

J,V,size,CDR3
TRBJ2-2,TRBV5-1,NA,CASGRESGELFF
TRBJ1-2,TRBV19,NA,CASTTQGRNYGYTF
TRBJ2-7,TRBV5-6,few,CASSHTTVSYEQYF
TRBJ2-5,TRBV18,NA,CASSPPIRETQYF
TRBJ2-7,TRBV7-9,NA,CASSTGGYEQYF
TRBJ2-7,TRBV12-2,NA,CASRLAWASGGYEQYF
TRBJ1-2,TRBV7-2,NA,CASILGAAYGYTF
TRBJ1-1,TRBV5-4,NA,CASSVDPGGTEAFF
TRBJ2-5,TRBV11-2,once,CASSRTSTYQETQYF
TRBJ2-7,TRBV4-1,NA,CASSQVRDGTYEQYF
TRBJ2-2,TRBV11-2,once,CASSARGEFTGELFF
TRBJ2-7,TRBV5-1,NA,CASSYWDTVGEQYF
TRBJ1-1,TRBV6-2/TRBV6-3,NA,CASSYGGVGTEAFF
TRBJ2-1,TRBV12-3/TRBV12-4,NA,CASSFGRSNEQFF
TRBJ2-2,TRBV5-1,NA,CASSLAVGVPGELFF
TRBJ1-2,TRBV28,NA,CASSSPGAGAGYTF
TRBJ2-7,TRBV4-3,NA,CASSQDMGAAYEQYF
TRBJ1-6,TRBV19,NA,CASRLRDSPLHF
TRBJ2-7,TRBV5-4,NA,CASSLDRASDEQYF
TRBJ1-1,TRBV6-5,NA,CASSYSGTGGTEAFF
TRBJ1-5,TRBV2,once,CASTSNGNQPQHF
TRBJ1-5,TRBV27,NA,CASSLSVGSGPPQHF
TRBJ2-2,TRBV7-8,few,CASSLVDTGELFF
TRBJ2-1,TRBV3-1/TRBV3-2,NA,CASSQDPGLRRNEQFF
TRBJ2-7,TRBV20-1,NA,CSAGPSYEQYF
TRBJ2-7,TRBV7-3,NA,CASSLYGGRGYEQYF
TRBJ1-1,TRBV28,NA,CASRPAGIEAFF
TRBJ2-2,TRBV6-5,NA,CASQRQGADGELFF
TRBJ1-1,TRBV6-6,once,CASSPRPWGQMNTEAFF
TRBJ1-4,TRBV28,NA,CASGTGPNEKLFF
TRBJ1-1,TRBV5-6,once,CASSLNTEAFF
TRBJ2-7,TRBV11-2,NA,CASSFIVAEQYF
TRBJ2-5,TRBV7-3,NA,CASSWTTSGGKETQYF
TRBJ2-5,TRBV9,NA,CASSVVGHGETQYF
TRBJ2-1,TRBV20-1,NA,CSASALYNEQFF
TRBJ2-5,TRBV6-5,NA,CASSYSARETQYF
TRBJ2-7,TRBV18,NA,CASSPGVARENEQYF
TRBJ2-1,TRBV7-3,NA,CASSLTPGRHYNEQFF
TRBJ1-2,TRBV10-1,NA,CAPPGGGGYTF
TRBJ2-7,TRBV5-1,NA,CASSGPIGGSGEQYF
TRBJ2-2,TRBV21-1,NA,CASSSSGGTATNTGELFF
TRBJ2-3,TRBV3-1/TRBV3-2,once,CASSQVQKTQYF
TRBJ1-4,TRBV2,NA,CASRDRTGIEKLFF
TRBJ2-7,TRBV5-6,NA,CASSDTGTGLWEQYF
TRBJ1-5,TRBV30,NA,CAWSVPGNQPQHF
TRBJ2-5,TRBV3-1/TRBV3-2,NA,CASSAPRTSGETQYF
TRBJ2-5,TRBV3-1/TRBV3-2,NA,CASSQAKNQETQYF
TRBJ1-1,TRBV3-1/TRBV3-2,NA,CASSQSQGNTEAFF
TRBJ2-7,TRBV4-2,NA,CASSQGTTRYYEQYF
TRBJ2-1,TRBV9,NA,CASSVGEREQFF
TRBJ1-4,TRBV4-1,NA,CASSQGRARDTTNEKLFF
TRBJ2-1,TRBV7-9,NA,CASSPWAGGRSYNEQFF
TRBJ1-4,TRBV6-5,NA,CASSYGFGATNEKLFF
TRBJ2-7,TRBV6-2/TRBV6-3,NA,CASSLLIRDRGRDEQYF
TRBJ2-3,TRBV7-2,NA,CASSLGQGWTDTQYF
TRBJ2-5,TRBV7-2,NA,CASSLAPVGTQYF
TRBJ1-1,TRBV21-1,NA,CASSRQGEENTEAFF